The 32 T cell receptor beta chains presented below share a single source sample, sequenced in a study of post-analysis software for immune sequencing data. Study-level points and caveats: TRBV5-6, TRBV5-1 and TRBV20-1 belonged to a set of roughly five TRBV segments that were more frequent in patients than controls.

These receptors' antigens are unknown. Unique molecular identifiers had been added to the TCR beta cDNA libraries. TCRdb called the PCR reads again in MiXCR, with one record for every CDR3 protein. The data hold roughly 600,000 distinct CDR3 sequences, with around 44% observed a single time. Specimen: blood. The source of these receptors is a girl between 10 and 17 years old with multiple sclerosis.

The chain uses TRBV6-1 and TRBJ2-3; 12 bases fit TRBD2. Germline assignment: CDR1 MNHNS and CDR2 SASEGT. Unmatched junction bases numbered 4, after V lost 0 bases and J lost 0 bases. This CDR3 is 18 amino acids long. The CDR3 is CASSEALAGGPSTDTQYF. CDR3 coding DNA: TGTGCCAGCAGTGAAGCGCTAGCGGGGGGGCCTAGCACAGATACGCAGTATTTT.

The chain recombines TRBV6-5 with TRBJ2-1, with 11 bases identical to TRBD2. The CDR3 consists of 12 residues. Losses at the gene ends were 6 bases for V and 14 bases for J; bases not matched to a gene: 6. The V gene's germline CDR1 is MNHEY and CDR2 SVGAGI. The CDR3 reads CASRRPGLAEFF. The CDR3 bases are TGTGCCAGCAGACGGCCGGGACTAGCGGAGTTCTTC.

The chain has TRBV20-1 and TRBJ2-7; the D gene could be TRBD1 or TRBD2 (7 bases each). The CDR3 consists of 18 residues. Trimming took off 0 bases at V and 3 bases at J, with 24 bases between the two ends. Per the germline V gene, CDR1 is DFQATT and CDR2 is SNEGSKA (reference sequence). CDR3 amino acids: CSARDQNRGGGEFYEQYF. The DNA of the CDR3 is TGCAGTGCTAGAGATCAGAACAGGGGCGGGGGAGAGTTCTACGAGCAGTACTTC.

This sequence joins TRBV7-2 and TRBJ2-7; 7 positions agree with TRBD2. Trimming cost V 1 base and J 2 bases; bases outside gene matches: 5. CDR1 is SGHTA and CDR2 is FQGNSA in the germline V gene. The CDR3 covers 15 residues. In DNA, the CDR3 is TGTGCCAGCAGCTTAGGCCCCGGGACTACCTACGAGCAGTACTTC. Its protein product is CASSLGPGTTYEQYF.

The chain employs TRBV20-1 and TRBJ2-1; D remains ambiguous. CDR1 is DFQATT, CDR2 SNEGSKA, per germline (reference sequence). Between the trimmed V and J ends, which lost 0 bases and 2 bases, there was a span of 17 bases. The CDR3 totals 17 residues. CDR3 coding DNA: TGCAGTGCTAGAGATACCTCCTACCTACTAACCTACAATGAGCAGTTCTTC. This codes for CSARDTSYLLTYNEQFF.

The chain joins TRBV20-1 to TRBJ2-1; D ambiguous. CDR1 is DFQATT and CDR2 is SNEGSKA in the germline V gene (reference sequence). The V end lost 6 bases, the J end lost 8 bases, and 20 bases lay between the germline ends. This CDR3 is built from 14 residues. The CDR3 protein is CSAPPPVAKDEQFF. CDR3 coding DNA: TGCAGTGCACCTCCCCCCGTCGCTAAGGATGAGCAGTTCTTC.

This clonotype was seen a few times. The CDR3 coding sequence is TGCGCCAGCAGCTTGGTTACTAGCGGGATCGCCAATGAGCAGTTCTTC. Translating it yields CASSLVTSGIANEQFF. This chain uses TRBV5-1 with TRBJ2-1, with 10 bases lining up with TRBD2. CDR1 SGHRS and CDR2 YFSETQ come from the germline V gene. There are 16 residues in the CDR3. The V gene end was trimmed by 0 bases and the J gene end by 6 bases; junction bases not matched to a gene: 6.

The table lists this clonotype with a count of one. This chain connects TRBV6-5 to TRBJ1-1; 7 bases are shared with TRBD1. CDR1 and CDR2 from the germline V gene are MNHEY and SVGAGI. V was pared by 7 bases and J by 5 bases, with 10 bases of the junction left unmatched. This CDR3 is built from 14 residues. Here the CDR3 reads CASTIAAGGTEAFF. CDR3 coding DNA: TGTGCCAGCACCATAGCTGCAGGGGGAACTGAAGCTTTCTTT.

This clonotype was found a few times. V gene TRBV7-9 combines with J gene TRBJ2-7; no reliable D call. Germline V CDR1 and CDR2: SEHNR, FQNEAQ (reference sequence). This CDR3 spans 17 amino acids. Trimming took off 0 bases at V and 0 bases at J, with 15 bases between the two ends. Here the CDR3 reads CASSLALTVTSSYEQYF. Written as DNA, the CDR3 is TGTGCCAGCAGCTTAGCTCTGACGGTTACGAGCTCCTACGAGCAGTACTTC.

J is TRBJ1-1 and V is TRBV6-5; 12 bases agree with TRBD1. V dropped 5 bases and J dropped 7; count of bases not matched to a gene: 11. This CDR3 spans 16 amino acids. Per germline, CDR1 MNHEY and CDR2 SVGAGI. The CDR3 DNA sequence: TGTGCCAGCAGTACCGGGGGACAGGGGGCTAGAGGTGAAGCTTTCTTT. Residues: CASSTGGQGARGEAFF.

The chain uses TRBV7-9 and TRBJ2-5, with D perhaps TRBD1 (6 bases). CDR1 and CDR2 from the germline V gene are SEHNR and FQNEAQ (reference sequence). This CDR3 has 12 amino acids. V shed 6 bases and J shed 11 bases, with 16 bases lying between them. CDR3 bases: TGTGCCAGCAGGTCTGGGGGCTTTGAGCAGTACTTC. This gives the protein CASRSGGFEQYF.

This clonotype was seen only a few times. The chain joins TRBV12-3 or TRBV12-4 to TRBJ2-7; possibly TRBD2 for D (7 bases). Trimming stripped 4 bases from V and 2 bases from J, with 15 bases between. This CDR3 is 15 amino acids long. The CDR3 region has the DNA TGTGCCAGCAGTTCGGGCGGGGGCGCAGCCTACGAGCAGTACTTC. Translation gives CASSSGGGAAYEQYF.

In DNA, the CDR3 is TGTGCCAGCAATGCCGGGACAGACTACGAGCAGTACTTC. It yields the protein CASNAGTDYEQYF. The chain uses TRBV2 and TRBJ2-4, with 7 nucleotides matching TRBD1. Judging by the DNA end, TRBJ2-7 fits better; the J call may be wrong. This CDR3 contains 13 residues. Per the germline V gene, CDR1 is SNHLY and CDR2 is FYNNEI.

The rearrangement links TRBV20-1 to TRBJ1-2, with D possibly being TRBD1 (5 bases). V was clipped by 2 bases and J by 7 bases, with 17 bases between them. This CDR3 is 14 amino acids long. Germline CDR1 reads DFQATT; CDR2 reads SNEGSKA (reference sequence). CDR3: CSARKPGPGAGYTF. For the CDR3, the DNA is TGCAGTGCTAGAAAACCGGGACCTGGGGCTGGCTACACCTTC.

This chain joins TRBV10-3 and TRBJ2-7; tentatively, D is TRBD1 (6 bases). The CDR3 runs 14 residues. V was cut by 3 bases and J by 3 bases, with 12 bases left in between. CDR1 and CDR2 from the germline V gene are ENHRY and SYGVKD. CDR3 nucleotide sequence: TGTGCCATCAGTGAAAAAGGGGGAAACTACGAGCAGTACTTC. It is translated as CAISEKGGNYEQYF.

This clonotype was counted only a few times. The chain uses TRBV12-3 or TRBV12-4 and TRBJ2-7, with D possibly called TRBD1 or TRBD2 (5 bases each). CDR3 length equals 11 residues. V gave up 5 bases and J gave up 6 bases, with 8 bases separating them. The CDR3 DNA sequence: TGTGCCAGCAGTATTGGGGGCGAGCAGTACTTC. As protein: CASSIGGEQYF.

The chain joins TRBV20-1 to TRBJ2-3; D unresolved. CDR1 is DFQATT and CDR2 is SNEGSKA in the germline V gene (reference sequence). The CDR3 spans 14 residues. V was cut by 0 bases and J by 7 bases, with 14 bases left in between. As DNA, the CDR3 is TGCAGTGCTAGAGATACATTCCTAGGGAATACGCAGTATTTT. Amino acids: CSARDTFLGNTQYF.

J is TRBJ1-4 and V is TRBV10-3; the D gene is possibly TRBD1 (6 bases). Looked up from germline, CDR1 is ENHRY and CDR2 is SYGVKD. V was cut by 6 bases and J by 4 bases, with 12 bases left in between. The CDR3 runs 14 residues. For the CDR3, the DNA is TGTGCCATCAGCCAATCACAGGGTAATGAAAAACTGTTTTTT. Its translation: CAISQSQGNEKLFF.

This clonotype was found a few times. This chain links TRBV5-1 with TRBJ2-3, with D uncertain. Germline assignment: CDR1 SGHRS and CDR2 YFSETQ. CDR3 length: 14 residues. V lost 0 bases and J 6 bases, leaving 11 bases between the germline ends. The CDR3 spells CASSLAVHADTQYF. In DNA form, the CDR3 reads TGCGCCAGCAGCTTGGCGGTCCATGCTGATACGCAGTATTTT.

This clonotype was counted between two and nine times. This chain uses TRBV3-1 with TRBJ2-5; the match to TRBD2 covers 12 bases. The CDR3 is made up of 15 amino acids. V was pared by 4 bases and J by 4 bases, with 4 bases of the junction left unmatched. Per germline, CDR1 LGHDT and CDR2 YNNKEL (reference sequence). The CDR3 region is CASSLGLAGSETQYF. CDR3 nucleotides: TGTGCCAGCAGCCTAGGACTAGCGGGATCAGAGACCCAGTACTTC.

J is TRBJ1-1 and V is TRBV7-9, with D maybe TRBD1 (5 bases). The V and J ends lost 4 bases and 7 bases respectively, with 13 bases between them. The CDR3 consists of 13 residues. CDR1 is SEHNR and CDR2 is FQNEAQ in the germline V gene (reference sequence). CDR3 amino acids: CASSSGTGIEAFF. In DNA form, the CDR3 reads TGTGCCAGCAGCTCGGGGACGGGGATTGAAGCTTTCTTT.

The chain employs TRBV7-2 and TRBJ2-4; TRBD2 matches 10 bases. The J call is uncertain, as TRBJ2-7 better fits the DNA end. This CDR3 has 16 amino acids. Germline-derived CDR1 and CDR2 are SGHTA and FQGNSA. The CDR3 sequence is CASSLVPAGGGYEQYF. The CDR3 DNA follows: TGTGCCAGCAGCTTAGTACCAGCGGGAGGGGGCTACGAGCAGTACTTC.

CDR3 residues: CASTPRGTEAFF. The CDR3 nucleotides are TGTGCCAGCACCCCGAGGGGTACTGAAGCTTTCTTT. This chain uses TRBV7-9 with TRBJ1-1; weak D call: TRBD1 (5 bases). V was pared by 7 bases and J by 5 bases, with 11 bases between. This CDR3 spans 12 amino acids. Germline loops: CDR1 SEHNR, CDR2 FQNEAQ (reference sequence).

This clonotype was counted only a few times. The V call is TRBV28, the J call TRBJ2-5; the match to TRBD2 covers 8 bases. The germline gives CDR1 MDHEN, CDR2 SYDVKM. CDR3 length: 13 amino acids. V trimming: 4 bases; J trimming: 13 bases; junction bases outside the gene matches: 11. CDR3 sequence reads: CASSSPGLGFSYF. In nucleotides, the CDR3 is TGTGCCAGCAGTTCCCCGGGACTAGGGTTTTCGTACTTC. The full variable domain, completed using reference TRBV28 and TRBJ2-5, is DVKVTQSSRYLVKRTGEKVFLECVQDMDHENMFWYRQDPGLGLRLIYFSYDVKMKEKGDIPEGYSVSREKKERFSLILESASTNQTSMYLCASSSPGLGFSYFGPGTRLLVL.

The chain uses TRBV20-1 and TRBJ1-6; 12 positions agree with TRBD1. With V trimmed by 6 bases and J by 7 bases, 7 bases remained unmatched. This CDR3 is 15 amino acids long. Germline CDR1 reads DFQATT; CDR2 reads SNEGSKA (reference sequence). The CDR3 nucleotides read TGCAGTGCGTCGCCGGGACAGGGGGCGAATTCACCCCTCCACTTT. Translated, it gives CSASPGQGANSPLHF.

CDR3 loop: CSIRDTLYNEQFF. The CDR3 nucleotides read TGCAGCATACGGGACACCCTGTACAATGAGCAGTTCTTC. V is TRBV29-1 and J is TRBJ2-1, with D perhaps matching TRBD1 (6 bases). With 8 bases removed from V and 4 bases from J, the gap between germline ends came to 15 bases. Germline CDR1 reads SQVTM; CDR2 reads ANQGSEA. The CDR3 has 13 amino acids.

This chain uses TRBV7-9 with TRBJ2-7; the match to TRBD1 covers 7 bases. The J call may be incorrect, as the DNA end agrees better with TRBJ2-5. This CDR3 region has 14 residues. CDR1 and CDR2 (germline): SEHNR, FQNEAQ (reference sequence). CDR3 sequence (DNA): TGTGCCAGCAGCTGTTCGACAGGGATGGAGACCCAGTACTTC. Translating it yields CASSCSTGMETQYF.

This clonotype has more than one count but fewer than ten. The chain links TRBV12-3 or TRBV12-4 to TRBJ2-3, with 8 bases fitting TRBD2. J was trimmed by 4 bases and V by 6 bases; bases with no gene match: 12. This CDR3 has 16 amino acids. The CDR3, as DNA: TGTGCCAGCAGCACCTTGTGGGCGGGAGGTCCAGATACGCAGTATTTT. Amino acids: CASSTLWAGGPDTQYF.

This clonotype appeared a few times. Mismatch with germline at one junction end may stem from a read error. CDR3 DNA sequence: TGCGCCAGCAGCTTGGCCGAGGGGAACACTGAAGCTTTCTTT. It is translated as CASSLAEGNTEAFF. The rearrangement joins TRBV12-3 or TRBV12-4 to TRBJ1-1, with D uncertain. The CDR3 consists of 14 residues.

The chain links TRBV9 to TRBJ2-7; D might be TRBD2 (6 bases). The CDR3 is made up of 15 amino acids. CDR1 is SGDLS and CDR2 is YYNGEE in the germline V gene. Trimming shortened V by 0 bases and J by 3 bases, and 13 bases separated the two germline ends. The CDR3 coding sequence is TGTGCCAGCAGCGTAGACCCGTCGGAGGGCTACGAGCAGTACTTC. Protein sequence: CASSVDPSEGYEQYF.

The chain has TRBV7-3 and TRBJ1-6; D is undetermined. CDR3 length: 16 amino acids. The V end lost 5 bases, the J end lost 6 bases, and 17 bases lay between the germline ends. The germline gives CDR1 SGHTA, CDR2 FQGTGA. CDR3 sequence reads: CASSLTSTTINSPLHF. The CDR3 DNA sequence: TGTGCCAGCAGCCTTACATCGACGACTATTAATTCACCCCTCCACTTT.

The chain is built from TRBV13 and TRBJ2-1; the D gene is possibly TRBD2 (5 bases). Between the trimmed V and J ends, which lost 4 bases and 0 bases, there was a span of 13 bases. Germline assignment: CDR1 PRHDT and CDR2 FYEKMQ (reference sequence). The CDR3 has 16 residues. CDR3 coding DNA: TGTGCCAGCAGCTCCTTAGCGAGGAGCTCCTACAATGAGCAGTTCTTC. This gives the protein CASSSLARSSYNEQFF.